This TCR beta chain emerged from a study of T cells of healthy individuals. This clonotype came up many times. V shed 3 bases and J shed 0 bases, with 9 bases lying between them. This CDR3 comprises 14 residues. Germline V lookup: CDR1 LNHDA, CDR2 SQIVND (reference sequence). One entry per CDR3 protein results from TCRdb running MiXCR on the 5' RACE reads. The table lists approximately 50,000 distinct CDR3 sequences, 14% to 15% of them singletons. The receptor comes from a human donor in good health. V usage is TRBV19 and J usage is TRBJ2-7; D might be TRBD1 (5 bases). In DNA, the CDR3 is TGTGCCAGTAGTATGGATGACAGCTCCTACGAGCAGTACTTC. It yields the protein CASSMDDSSYEQYF. Together with reference TRBV19 and TRBJ2-7, the CDR3 gives the full variable domain: DGGITQSPKYLFRKEGQNVTLSCEQNLNHDAMYWYRQDPGQGLRLIYYSQIVNDFQKGDIAEGYSVSREKKESFPLTVTSAQKNPTAFYLCASSMDDSSYEQYFGPGTRLTVT.